This T cell receptor beta chain was obtained from a study of blood T cells in healthy people across ages. General study results and limits: A greater number of naive CD4+ cells and higher diversity distinguished long-lived donors from aged donors. The study could not conclusively compare naive and antigen-experienced cells, given its unsorted PBMCs.

This clonotype was observed a few times. Its target is unknown. This may come from a read error, since a much larger clone is one base off. The study isolated at least 6.5 million PBMCs from each sample. Through a sample-barcoded 5' primer and a J-beta primer mix, a second PCR was run for roughly 6 to 12 cycles. TCRdb processed the 5' RACE reads anew with MiXCR; each CDR3 protein has one entry. The sample consists of about 800,000 distinct CDR3 sequences, 25% of them appearing once. The length of the CDR3 is 13 residues. Germline loops: CDR1 MDHEN, CDR2 SYDVKM. The V and J ends lost 3 bases and 2 bases respectively, with 6 bases between them. This sample was also put to use in a study of T cells of mothers and their children. That work contributes: Several million TCR beta reads per child versus over 9 million per mother.

The TCR was taken from a boy aged 5-17 years in good health. The sample comprised blood. The chain is built from TRBV28 and TRBJ2-3; D may be TRBD2 (5 bases). The CDR3 protein is CASSFRDTDTQYF. CDR3 nucleotides: TGTGCCAGCAGTTTTCGGGACACAGATACGCAGTATTTT. Full variable domain (missing parts from reference TRBV28 and TRBJ2-3): DVKVTQSSRYLVKRTGEKVFLECVQDMDHENMFWYRQDPGLGLRLIYFSYDVKMKEKGDIPEGYSVSREKKERFSLILESASTNQTSMYLCASSFRDTDTQYFGPGTRLTVL.